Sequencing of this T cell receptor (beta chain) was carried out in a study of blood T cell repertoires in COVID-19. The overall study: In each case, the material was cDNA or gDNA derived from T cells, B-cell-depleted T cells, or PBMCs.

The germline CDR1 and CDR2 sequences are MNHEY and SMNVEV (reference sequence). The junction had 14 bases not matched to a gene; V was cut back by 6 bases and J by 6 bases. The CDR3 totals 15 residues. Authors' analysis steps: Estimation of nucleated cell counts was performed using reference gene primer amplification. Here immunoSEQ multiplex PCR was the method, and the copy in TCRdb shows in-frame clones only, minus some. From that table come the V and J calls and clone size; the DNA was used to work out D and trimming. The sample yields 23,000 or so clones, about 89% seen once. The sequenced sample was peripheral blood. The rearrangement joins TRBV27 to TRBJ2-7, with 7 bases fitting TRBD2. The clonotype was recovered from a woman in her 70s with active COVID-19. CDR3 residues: CASRAGTILRREQYF. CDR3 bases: TGTGCCAGCAGAGCGGGGACTATCCTTCGACGCGAGCAGTACTTC.